This TCR beta chain comes out of a study of blood T cell repertoires in COVID-19. The wider study: The United States, Italy and Spain supplied acute and convalescent COVID-19 samples. T cells, B-cell-depleted T cells, or PBMCs provided the cDNA or gDNA that served as material.

The CDR3 sequence is 15 residues long. Methods used by the authors: Reference gene primer amplification gave nucleated cell count estimates. Method: immunoSEQ multiplex PCR; TCRdb's copy keeps in-frame clones and lacks some. D and trimming were read from the DNA, whereas the V and J calls and clone size are those reported in that table. The repertoire holds tens of thousands of clones, around 80% seen once, with approximately 26% in the top ten. This chain uses TRBV21-1 with TRBJ2-7; whether TRBD1, the table's D call, matches the DNA was not checked. TRBV21-1 is assigned pseudogene status. The TCR originated in a man in his 60s with active or convalescent COVID-19. The source material was peripheral blood. The CDR3 region is CASSPRDRATYEQYF. CDR3 coding DNA: TGTGCCAGCAGCCCCCGGGACAGGGCAACCTACGAGCAGTACTTC.